The 11 T cell receptor beta chains below were found in one sample sequenced in a study of cytomegalovirus exposure and HLA in healthy donors. Amplification used 60 Vbeta primers and 13 Jbeta primers. Clones were read by immunoSEQ multiplex PCR, and TCRdb kept only the in-frame ones, dropping some. Of around 150,000 clones in the sample, roughly three quarters were seen once. Sequencing was performed on PBMCs. These receptors came from a middle-aged man in good health and CMV-seropositive.

The V gene is TRBV11-2, the J gene TRBJ1-1; 10 bases map to TRBD1. Trimming took 4 bases from V and 4 from J; bases not matched to a gene: 6. CDR3 length: 15 amino acids. CDR1 and CDR2 from the germline V gene are SGHAT and FQNNGV. For the CDR3, the DNA is TGTGCCAGCAGCTCCTTAAGGGACAGGGGCACTGAAGCTTTCTTT. Protein sequence: CASSSLRDRGTEAFF.

This chain joins TRBV15 and TRBJ2-6; 7 bases fit TRBD1. This CDR3 comprises 18 residues. Germline CDR1 reads LNHNV; CDR2 reads YYDKDF (reference sequence). The V segment lost 0 bases and the J segment 0 bases; nucleotides outside the gene matches: 5. DNA for the CDR3: TGTGCCACCAGCAGAGACGGGACAGCACTCTCTGGGGCCAACGTCCTGACTTTC. Translated, it gives CATSRDGTALSGANVLTF.

This clone appeared a few times. V is TRBV9 and J is TRBJ2-5; 13 bases map to TRBD2. The V and J ends lost 4 bases and 5 bases, in that order; junction bases with no gene match: 5. Germline-derived CDR1 and CDR2 are SGDLS and YYNGEE. CDR3 size: 15 residues. CDR3 in amino acids: CASSHTSGGAETQYF. The CDR3 region has the DNA TGTGCCAGCAGCCACACTAGCGGGGGGGCGGAGACCCAGTACTTC.

CDR3: CASSVLAGGQDTQYF. CDR3 nucleotide sequence: TGCGCCAGCAGCGTTCTAGCGGGGGGGCAAGATACGCAGTATTTT. The rearrangement uses TRBV5-1 and TRBJ2-3; 12 bases are shared with TRBD2. Looked up from germline, CDR1 is SGHRS and CDR2 is YFSETQ. Trimming removed 4 bases from V and 5 bases from J; junction bases left unmatched: 5. The CDR3 length is 15 residues.

Only a few counts were recorded for this clone. This sequence joins TRBV13 and TRBJ1-1; weak D call: TRBD1 (5 bases). Germline values: CDR1 PRHDT, CDR2 FYEKMQ (reference sequence). The V and J ends lost 4 bases and 1 base respectively, with 10 bases between them. CDR3 length equals 14 residues. The CDR3 spells CASSWRQRNTEAFF. The CDR3 region has the DNA TGTGCCAGCAGCTGGAGACAGAGGAACACTGAAGCTTTCTTT.

The count of this clone is one. At one boundary the junction diverges from the germline segment, which might be a read error. Other nucleotide sequences from this sample produce the same CDR3. The J gene is TRBJ1-6, the V gene TRBV4-1, with 9 positions matching TRBD1. Germline V lookup: CDR1 MGHRA, CDR2 YSYEKL. The CDR3 covers 15 residues. The CDR3 DNA follows: TGCGCCAGCAGCCCGGGACAGGGCAGGAATTCACCCCTTCACTTT. It encodes CASSPGQGRNSPLHF.

The V gene is TRBV7-9, the J gene TRBJ2-7; possible D gene TRBD1, 5 bases. The V end lost 4 bases, the J end lost 0 bases, and 13 bases lay between the germline ends. Germline loops: CDR1 SEHNR, CDR2 FQNEAQ (reference sequence). There are 15 residues in the CDR3. The CDR3: CASSSPGRTSYEQYF. In nucleotides, the CDR3 is TGTGCCAGCAGCTCCCCAGGGCGGACCTCCTACGAGCAGTACTTC.

The J gene is TRBJ1-1, the V gene TRBV7-6; no clear D. The germline V and J ends were trimmed by 11 bases and 6 bases, with 16 bases remaining between them. The CDR3 sequence is 12 residues long. Germline assignment: CDR1 SGHVS and CDR2 FNYEAQ. As DNA, the CDR3 is TGTGCCCTCGGCGGCAGGACTTCTGAAGCTTTCTTT. Translated, it gives CALGGRTSEAFF.

CDR3 DNA: TGTGCCAGTAGCCCGACAGGTTCCAGCAATCAGCCCCAGCATTTT. Protein sequence: CASSPTGSSNQPQHF. The V and J genes are TRBV19 and TRBJ1-5, with D tentatively TRBD1 (6 bases). Trimming removed 6 bases from V and 1 base from J, with 13 bases in between. Germline CDR1 LNHDA, CDR2 SQIVND (reference sequence). The CDR3 is 15 residues long.

This clone was seen once. The genes are TRBV6-5 and TRBJ1-4; 10 nucleotides agree with TRBD1. Germline CDR1 and CDR2: MNHEY and SVGAGI. V trimming: 6 bases; J trimming: 8 bases; junction bases outside the gene matches: 9. The CDR3 spans 15 residues. CDR3 region: CASRSSGQGREKLFF. Here the CDR3 DNA reads TGTGCCAGCAGATCATCGGGACAGGGGCGGGAAAAACTGTTTTTT.

The sample holds a few counts of this clone. This sequence joins TRBV4-1 and TRBJ2-2; a possible D gene is TRBD1 (9 bases). Germline CDR1 reads MGHRA; CDR2 reads YSYEKL. The CDR3 contains 16 residues. The ends were cut back, 4 bases at V and 4 bases at J, with 16 bases in the middle. CDR3 protein: CASSPGGTGITGELFF. For the CDR3, the DNA is TGCGCCAGCAGCCCGGGGGGGACAGGGATCACCGGGGAGCTGTTTTTT.